Listed here are 7 T cell receptor beta chains from one sample, sequenced in a study of CD8 T cells in ankylosing spondylitis. Study-level results: Ankylosing spondylitis blood appeared to carry a characteristic TCR beta motif of 7 or 8 highly homologous variants.

TCRdb independently ran MiXCR on the 5' RACE reads; one entry per CDR3 protein. The sample holds approximately 220,000 distinct CDR3 sequences; around 17% are singletons and the top ten take about 39%. These TCRs' antigens remain unknown. The sequenced sample was blood, either unsorted or a sorted T cell fraction (not recorded which). The receptors originated from a male donor with ankylosing spondylitis.

The chain couples TRBV12-3 or TRBV12-4 to TRBJ2-3; D possibly corresponds to TRBD2 (6 bases). This CDR3 is 15 amino acids long. V lost 3 bases and J lost 0, with 10 bases in between. The CDR3 sequence: CASSFSGTSTDTQYF. The CDR3 DNA follows: TGTGCCAGCAGTTTTTCCGGGACTAGCACAGATACGCAGTATTTT.

This clonotype was detected a few times. This chain uses TRBV6-1 with TRBJ2-1; the match to TRBD2 covers 7 bases. Germline CDR1 reads MNHNS; CDR2 reads SASEGT. J was trimmed by 9 bases and V by 5 bases; bases with no gene match: 7. The CDR3 consists of 13 residues. The chain's CDR3 is CASSPTWGGEQFF. The CDR3 nucleotides read TGTGCCAGCAGTCCCACCTGGGGGGGTGAGCAGTTCTTC.

This clonotype has more than one count but fewer than ten. The chain combines TRBV12-3 or TRBV12-4 with TRBJ2-1, with D perhaps matching TRBD2 (5 bases). V lost 7 bases and J 4 bases, leaving 17 bases between the germline ends. The CDR3 has 15 amino acids. Written as DNA, the CDR3 is TGTGCCAGCACAGTCGAGGGAGCGGAATACAATGAGCAGTTCTTC. Translated, it gives CASTVEGAEYNEQFF.

This clonotype occurred a few times. The rearrangement joins TRBV14 to TRBJ2-3, with D unclear. Trimming took 0 bases from V and 5 from J, leaving 6 bases between them. Germline V CDR1 and CDR2: SGHDN, FVKESK. This CDR3 has 13 amino acids. Written as DNA, the CDR3 is TGTGCCAGCAGCCAAGATCGCGGAGATACGCAGTATTTT. It is translated as CASSQDRGDTQYF. The full variable domain, completed using reference TRBV14 and TRBJ2-3, is EAGVTQFPSHSVIEKGQTVTLRCDPISGHDNLYWYRRVMGKEIKFLLHFVKESKQDESGMPNNRFLAERTGGTYSTLKVQPAELEDSGVYFCASSQDRGDTQYFGPGTRLTVL.

The gene calls are TRBV19 and TRBJ2-1; possible D gene TRBD1, 5 bases. Germline V gene data show CDR1 as LNHDA and CDR2 as SQIVND (reference sequence). The CDR3 sequence is 15 residues long. With 7 bases removed from V and 8 bases from J, the gap between germline ends came to 21 bases. As DNA, the CDR3 is TGTGCCAGTAATCCTTCCGGACATCCCGGGCATGAGCAGTTCTTC. Translated, it gives CASNPSGHPGHEQFF.

The V call is TRBV10-3, the J call TRBJ1-5; 7 bases match TRBD1. The ends lost 3 bases at V and 5 bases at J; junction bases unmatched: 10. This CDR3 comprises 16 residues. Germline CDR1 is ENHRY and CDR2 is SYGVKD. This chain's CDR3 is CAISEVGWDSYQPQHF. The CDR3 region has the DNA TGTGCCATCAGTGAAGTAGGTTGGGACAGCTATCAGCCCCAGCATTTT.

This clonotype showed up many times. The genes are TRBV15 and TRBJ2-1; D is ambiguous. CDR3 size: 14 residues. CDR1 and CDR2 from the germline V gene are LNHNV and YYDKDF (reference sequence). Trimming removed 1 base from V and 4 bases from J, with 8 bases in between. For the CDR3, the DNA is TGTGCCACCAGCAGAGGAACAGCATACAATGAGCAGTTCTTC. Its translation is CATSRGTAYNEQFF. The variable domain in full, with the rest retrieved from reference TRBV15 and TRBJ2-1, is DAMVIQNPRYQVTQFGKPVTLSCSQTLNHNVMYWYQQKSSQAPKLLFHYYDKDFNNEADTPDNFQSRRPNTSFCFLDIRSPGLGDTAMYLCATSRGTAYNEQFFGPGTRLTVL.